The clone carrying this TCR beta chain was counted once. Its target is not known. This CDR3 is 16 amino acids long. V lost 5 bases and J 0 bases, leaving 13 bases between the germline ends. Germline V gene data show CDR1 as KGHDR and CDR2 as SFDVKD. The data stem from a study of vaccination effects on CD4 cells after COVID-19. Some clones are missing from TCRdb's copy, which holds only in-frame ones; the method was immunoSEQ multiplex PCR. The sample contains about 73,000 clones, about 79% of which appear only once. Antigen-specific CD4+ T cells expanded by the ViraFEST assay with viral peptide pools were then sequenced. Cultured cells yielded isolated CD4+ T cells after 10 days. Nucleocapsid antibodies were negative in the vaccine recipients, who had never had SARS-CoV-2 infection. Replacing half the medium with IL-2 medium was done on days 3 and 7. Study-wide findings and caveats: Both infection-induced and vaccine-induced clones contracted markedly at late post-vaccination timepoints. Only a few convalescent patients and no early post-infection timepoints featured in the study.

Source: CD4+ T cells from PBMCs cultured with SARS-CoV-2 spike peptides, taken before COVID-19 vaccination. The gene calls are TRBV24-1 and TRBJ1-3, with D possibly matching TRBD1 (6 bases). The TCR sequence derives from a human donor who received a COVID-19 vaccine. Here the CDR3 reads CATSVRGLSSGNTIYF. Written as DNA, the CDR3 is TGTGCCACCAGTGTCAGGGGTCTTAGCTCTGGAAACACCATATATTTT.